The 20 T cell receptor beta chains given below trace back to one sample, sequenced in a study of CD8 T cells in ankylosing spondylitis. Study observations and caveats: Characteristic, it appeared, of ankylosing spondylitis blood was a TCR beta motif of fewer than 10 highly homologous variants.

For these receptors, no antigen is known. TCRdb re-called the 5' RACE reads with MiXCR, one entry per CDR3 protein. This sample has about 440,000 distinct CDR3 sequences, with 17% found just once. The sample taken for sequencing was blood, either unsorted or a sorted T cell fraction (not recorded which). Receptor source: a male donor with ankylosing spondylitis.

This clonotype came up many times. The J gene is TRBJ1-1, the V gene TRBV5-1, with no clear D. Trimming pared 5 bases from V and 4 bases from J, leaving 15 bases between. The CDR3 contains 14 residues. Germline CDR1 reads SGHRS; CDR2 reads YFSETQ. CDR3 sequence reads: CASSQEVGRTEAFF. CDR3 in DNA: TGCGCCAGCAGTCAGGAGGTTGGTCGCACTGAAGCTTTCTTT.

The chain uses TRBV28 and TRBJ2-1; 9 positions agree with TRBD1. Germline V lookup: CDR1 MDHEN, CDR2 SYDVKM. Unmatched junction bases numbered 7, after V lost 0 bases and J lost 4 bases. This CDR3 is built from 17 residues. CDR3 DNA sequence: TGTGCCAGCAGTTTATGGACCGGGACAGGGAAATACAATGAGCAGTTCTTC. This codes for CASSLWTGTGKYNEQFF.

This clonotype appeared a few times. The rearrangement joins TRBV14 to TRBJ1-1; D not resolved. In germline, CDR1 is SGHDN, CDR2 FVKESK. V shed 3 bases and J shed 11 bases, with 10 bases lying between them. The CDR3 runs 11 residues. The CDR3 sequence is CASSHGVGAFF. The DNA for the CDR3 is TGTGCCAGCAGCCACGGGGTCGGGGCTTTCTTT.

This clonotype has more than one count but fewer than ten. The chain has TRBV20-1 and TRBJ2-3, with D possibly TRBD2 on 5 matching bases. The CDR3 runs to 16 residues. Germline V gives CDR1 DFQATT, CDR2 SNEGSKA (reference sequence). V was clipped by 0 bases and J by 6 bases, with 19 bases between them. The CDR3 bases are TGCAGTGCTAGAGATCCCGCGGCGGGCGTTGGGGATACGCAGTATTTT. Translated: CSARDPAAGVGDTQYF.

The table lists this clonotype with many counts. The chain uses TRBV5-1 and TRBJ2-1; TRBD1 agrees at 9 bases. The J segment lost 9 bases and the V segment lost 6 bases, leaving 13 bases of the junction unmatched. Germline CDR1 SGHRS, CDR2 YFSETQ. The CDR3 is 15 amino acids. CDR3 sequence reads: CASTIQGAQVGEQFF. The DNA for the CDR3 is TGCGCCAGCACCATACAGGGGGCGCAAGTAGGTGAGCAGTTCTTC.

The gene calls are TRBV7-9 and TRBJ2-7; no clear D. V was cut by 2 bases and J by 3 bases, with 8 bases left in between. Per the germline V gene, CDR1 is SEHNR and CDR2 is FQNEAQ (reference sequence). CDR3 length: 13 residues. The CDR3 DNA is TGTGCCAGCAGCTTAATCGCAGACTACGAGCAGTACTTC. Protein sequence: CASSLIADYEQYF.

The CDR3 loop is CASSLYGYSYNEQFF. The CDR3 DNA sequence: TGTGCCAGCAGTTTATATGGGTACTCCTACAATGAGCAGTTCTTC. The chain carries TRBV28 and TRBJ2-1; no definite D call. Trimming left V 1 base short and J 0 bases short, with 7 bases between. Germline V gives CDR1 MDHEN, CDR2 SYDVKM. The CDR3 extends over 15 amino acids.

The CDR3 coding sequence is TGTGCCAGCAGTGAAGGACAGGGGTTTTATGGCTACACCTTC. Translating it yields CASSEGQGFYGYTF. This chain connects TRBV2 to TRBJ1-2; 8 bases fit TRBD1. With 1 base clipped from V and 5 bases from J, the junction kept 3 bases outside the gene matches. The CDR3 consists of 14 residues. From germline, CDR1 is SNHLY and CDR2 FYNNEI.

Only a few counts were recorded for this clonotype. The chain recombines TRBV14 with TRBJ2-7; 9 nucleotides agree with TRBD2. V was clipped by 4 bases and J by 7 bases; unmatched bases: 11. The CDR3 covers 15 residues. The germline V gene encodes CDR1 SGHDN and CDR2 FVKESK. CDR3 nucleotides: TGTGCCAGCAGCCGAAGAGGGGGACTAGCAGTTGAGCAGTACTTC. This gives the protein CASSRRGGLAVEQYF. Full variable domain (rest looked up from reference TRBV14 and TRBJ2-7): EAGVTQFPSHSVIEKGQTVTLRCDPISGHDNLYWYRRVMGKEIKFLLHFVKESKQDESGMPNNRFLAERTGGTYSTLKVQPAELEDSGVYFCASSRRGGLAVEQYFGPGTRLTVT.

In this sample, this clonotype turned up a few times. V is TRBV20-1 and J is TRBJ2-3; TRBD2 matches 10 bases. V was pared by 6 bases and J by 8 bases, with 11 bases of the junction left unmatched. This CDR3 is 14 amino acids long. CDR1 and CDR2 from the germline V gene are DFQATT and SNEGSKA (reference sequence). CDR3 DNA sequence: TGCAGTGCCGCCATTAGCGGGGGGAGTGGTACGCAGTATTTT. Encoded protein: CSAAISGGSGTQYF.

The chain uses TRBV18 and TRBJ2-2; tentatively, D is TRBD1 or TRBD2 (6 bases each). The germline V gene has CDR1 KGHSH and CDR2 LQKENI. The germline V and J ends were trimmed by 5 bases and 3 bases, with 19 bases remaining between them. This CDR3 contains 17 residues. CDR3 coding DNA: TGTGCCAGCTCATTCAAATCCGGGGGCGCAGACACCGGGGAGCTGTTTTTT. Residues: CASSFKSGGADTGELFF.

This clonotype has just a few counts. The genes are TRBV6-2 or TRBV6-3 and TRBJ1-5; possible D gene TRBD1, 5 bases. The germline V gene encodes CDR1 MNHEY and CDR2 SVGEGT. Trimming took off 5 bases at V and 3 bases at J, with 20 bases between the two ends. This CDR3 is built from 17 residues. CDR3 amino acids: CASSQGPSLMDNQPQHF. The CDR3 DNA reads TGTGCCAGCAGTCAGGGACCATCCCTCATGGACAATCAGCCCCAGCATTTT.

The rearrangement links TRBV20-1 to TRBJ2-1; 11 positions match TRBD1. CDR3 size: 15 residues. In germline, CDR1 is DFQATT, CDR2 SNEGSKA (reference sequence). V shed 6 bases, J shed 4 bases, and the junction held 8 bases outside the gene matches. CDR3 protein: CSAKPGTGGYNEQFF. CDR3 nucleotide sequence: TGCAGTGCGAAGCCCGGGACAGGGGGGTACAATGAGCAGTTCTTC.

The chain is built from TRBV6-1 and TRBJ2-2; 9 bases are shared with TRBD1. The CDR3 totals 14 residues. Unmatched junction bases numbered 4, after V lost 8 bases and J lost 3 bases. Germline values: CDR1 MNHNS, CDR2 SASEGT. CDR3 protein: CASRRDRDTGELFF. CDR3 DNA sequence: TGTGCCAGCCGACGGGACAGGGACACCGGGGAGCTGTTTTTT.

V is TRBV6-1 and J is TRBJ1-1, with D perhaps TRBD1 (6 bases). Germline V gene lookup returns CDR1 MNHNS and CDR2 SASEGT. V lost 7 bases and J lost 4, with 25 bases in between. The CDR3 totals 17 residues. CDR3 residues: CASIPGGRFPDSTEAFF. CDR3 nucleotide sequence: TGTGCCAGCATACCCGGGGGCCGGTTCCCGGATAGCACTGAAGCTTTCTTT.

In this sample, this clonotype turned up a few times. The rearrangement joins TRBV5-1 to TRBJ2-1; D uncertain. The CDR3 runs 15 residues. V dropped 1 base and J dropped 2 bases, with 10 bases sitting between them. Germline loops: CDR1 SGHRS, CDR2 YFSETQ. The CDR3 protein is CASSLKVGTYNEQFF. CDR3 in DNA: TGCGCCAGCAGCTTGAAAGTAGGGACCTACAATGAGCAGTTCTTC.

In this sample, this clonotype turned up a few times. V is TRBV24-1 and J is TRBJ2-3; D ambiguous. Germline V CDR1 and CDR2: KGHDR, SFDVKD. The CDR3 covers 13 residues. Trimming took 4 bases from V and 0 from J, leaving 4 bases between them. The CDR3 loop is CATSEASTDTQYF. In nucleotides, the CDR3 is TGTGCCACCAGTGAGGCTAGCACAGATACGCAGTATTTT.

This clonotype was detected ten times or more. The chain combines TRBV20-1 with TRBJ2-2, with D tentatively TRBD2 (5 bases). The V gene lost 0 bases and the J gene lost 3 bases, with 20 bases spanning the gap. This CDR3 is 18 amino acids long. The germline CDR1 and CDR2 sequences are DFQATT and SNEGSKA (reference sequence). CDR3 loop: CSARDHGSVIVDTGELFF. The CDR3 region has the DNA TGCAGTGCTAGAGATCATGGTAGCGTGATAGTTGACACCGGGGAGCTGTTTTTT.

This clonotype was observed a few times. The chain joins TRBV20-1 to TRBJ1-1; 8 bases are a match to TRBD1. V lost 6 bases and J lost 0; bases outside the gene matches: 9. This CDR3 spans 15 amino acids. Germline V gene sequence: CDR1 DFQATT, CDR2 SNEGSKA (reference sequence). The CDR3 protein is CSATDRGGMNTEAFF. The CDR3 DNA follows: TGCAGTGCGACAGACAGGGGAGGGATGAACACTGAAGCTTTCTTT.

This clonotype has at least ten counts. The chain couples TRBV20-1 to TRBJ1-5; D possibly corresponds to TRBD1 (5 bases). The CDR3 covers 13 residues. V lost 6 bases to trimming and J lost 3 bases, with 12 bases between them. The germline CDR1 and CDR2 sequences are DFQATT and SNEGSKA (reference sequence). Here the CDR3 reads CSAQGGLNQPQHF. The CDR3 DNA reads TGCAGTGCCCAGGGCGGCCTCAATCAGCCCCAGCATTTT.